These 10 T cell receptor beta chains were all obtained from the same sample, sequenced in a study of blood T cell repertoires in COVID-19. The data were produced by immunoSEQ multiplex PCR, yet TCRdb's version contains in-frame clones alone and is incomplete. Here the sample spans approximately 380,000 clones, 88% being singletons. The sequenced sample was PBMCs or T cells enriched from blood (not recorded which). The receptors shown here come from a young woman who had recovered from COVID-19.

The V and J genes are TRBV30 and TRBJ2-2; D may be TRBD1 (6 bases). The CDR3 extends over 15 amino acids. V shed 2 bases and J shed 1 base, with 11 bases lying between them. Per the germline V gene, CDR1 is GTSNPN and CDR2 is SVGIG (reference sequence). The CDR3 region is CAWSPGTKNTGELFF. The CDR3 nucleotides read TGTGCCTGGAGTCCCGGGACAAAGAACACCGGGGAGCTGTTTTTT. Using reference TRBV30 and TRBJ2-2 for the parts outside the CDR3, the full variable domain is SQTIHQWPATLVQPVGSPLSLECTVEGTSNPNLYWYRQAAGRGLQLLFYSVGIGQISSEVPQNLSASRPQDRQFILSSKKLLLSDSGFYLCAWSPGTKNTGELFFGEGSRLTVL.

This chain uses TRBV30 with TRBJ1-2; 8 bases align to TRBD1. With V trimmed by 3 bases and J by 4 bases, 4 bases remained unmatched. The CDR3 length is 13 residues. Germline CDR1 GTSNPN, CDR2 SVGIG (reference sequence). As DNA, the CDR3 is TGTGCCTGGAGCGAGACAGGGGTCTATGGCTACACCTTC. This gives the protein CAWSETGVYGYTF.

This rearrangement joins TRBV11-2 to TRBJ2-4, with D hard to call. V was pared by 8 bases and J by 1 base, with 12 bases between. The CDR3 is made up of 14 amino acids. Germline-derived CDR1 and CDR2 are SGHAT and FQNNGV. This CDR3 is CASRPPEAKNIQYF. CDR3 nucleotides: TGTGCCAGCCGGCCCCCGGAGGCCAAAAACATTCAGTACTTC.

V gene TRBV7-9 combines with J gene TRBJ2-5, with 7 nucleotides matching TRBD1. The CDR3 contains 14 residues. The J segment lost 5 bases and the V segment lost 3 bases, leaving 6 bases of the junction unmatched. Germline values: CDR1 SEHNR, CDR2 FQNEAQ (reference sequence). The CDR3 loop is CASSFQGVGETQYF. In DNA form, the CDR3 reads TGTGCCAGCAGCTTCCAGGGGGTTGGGGAGACCCAGTACTTC.

This clone occurred once. This rearrangement joins TRBV6-2 or TRBV6-3 to TRBJ2-1, with 7 bases identical to TRBD2. This CDR3 comprises 16 residues. Germline assignment: CDR1 MNHEY and CDR2 SVGEGT. The J segment lost 5 bases and the V segment lost 5 bases, leaving 12 bases of the junction unmatched. The chain's CDR3 is CASSPKRGRENNEQFF. CDR3 nucleotide sequence: TGTGCCAGCAGTCCGAAGCGGGGTCGTGAGAACAATGAGCAGTTCTTC.

The chain uses TRBV5-1 and TRBJ2-6, with unresolved D. Germline CDR1 and CDR2: SGHRS and YFSETQ. This CDR3 region has 13 residues. Trimming stripped 2 bases from V and 4 bases from J, with 4 bases between. CDR3 DNA sequence: TGCGCCAGCAGCTTTTCGGGGGCCAACGTCCTGACTTTC. It is translated as CASSFSGANVLTF.

The chain couples TRBV3-1 (or the pseudogene TRBV3-2) to TRBJ2-5; 8 nucleotides line up with TRBD1. Germline V lookup: CDR1 LGHDT, CDR2 YNNKEL (reference sequence). With 4 bases clipped from V and 5 bases from J, the junction kept 9 bases outside the gene matches. CDR3 size: 15 residues. The CDR3 DNA sequence: TGTGCCAGCAGCCCATACTCAGGGGGCCGGGAGACCCAGTACTTC. It translates to CASSPYSGGRETQYF.

In its sample, this clone was seen once. The CDR3 region is CASSFRLQGKPLHF. DNA of the CDR3: TGTGCCAGCAGCTTCCGGTTACAGGGAAAACCCCTCCACTTT. This chain joins TRBV11-2 and TRBJ1-6; a possible D gene is TRBD1 (6 bases). CDR1 and CDR2 from the germline V gene are SGHAT and FQNNGV. V was shortened by 3 bases and J by 12 bases, with 15 bases between the two germline ends. The CDR3 has 14 residues.

This rearrangement joins TRBV4-1 to TRBJ2-5, with 9 bases lining up with TRBD2. Germline V CDR1 and CDR2: MGHRA, YSYEKL. The CDR3 is 15 residues long. The J segment lost 5 bases and the V segment lost 3 bases, leaving 7 bases of the junction unmatched. The CDR3 DNA follows: TGCGCCAGCAGCCAGCTAGCGGGGACCCGGGAGACCCAGTACTTC. It codes for CASSQLAGTRETQYF.

The genes are TRBV6-1 and TRBJ2-7, with a tentative D call TRBD1 (7 bases). The CDR3 runs to 15 residues. Trimming took off 0 bases at V and 4 bases at J, with 13 bases between the two ends. The germline gives CDR1 MNHNS, CDR2 SASEGT. CDR3 amino acids: CASSEASRGRYEQYF. The CDR3 nucleotides are TGTGCCAGCAGTGAAGCTTCCAGGGGGAGGTACGAGCAGTACTTC.